The clone carrying this TCR beta chain was counted only a few times. The CDR3 loop spans 14 amino acids. The V gene's germline CDR1 is MDHEN and CDR2 SYDVKM. The V and J ends lost 6 bases and 4 bases respectively, with 15 bases between them. Primers used in a second PCR of roughly 6 to 12 cycles were a sample-barcoded 5' primer and a J-beta primer mix. TCRdb itself ran the 5' RACE reads through MiXCR, one entry per CDR3 protein. The top ten hold under 30% of the sample, which has some 1,800,000 distinct CDR3 sequences, more than 35% seen once. The sample originates from a study of blood T cells in healthy people across ages.

The rearrangement joins TRBV28 to TRBJ1-2, with D uncertain. The clonotype comes from a human donor in good health. The sample consisted of blood. The CDR3, as DNA: TGTGCCAGCAGCACACGGGCGGGGTTCTATGGCTACACCTTC. It yields the protein CASSTRAGFYGYTF.